This T cell receptor beta chain was profiled in a study of cytomegalovirus exposure and HLA in healthy donors. PCR used 60 Vbeta primers and 13 Jbeta primers. Produced via immunoSEQ multiplex PCR; TCRdb's table is partial and in-frame only. The sample shows approximately 100,000 clones, 66% of them seen only once. Study results and caveats: Cytomegalovirus-associated status was assigned to some 160 TCR beta chains.

As regards this clone: Its antigen remains unknown.

CDR1 and CDR2 from the germline V gene are MNHEY and SVGAGI. The CDR3 runs to 15 residues. The V and J ends lost 2 bases and 3 bases, in that order; junction bases with no gene match: 6. Healthy people donating bone marrow made up the donors. Sequencing used PBMCs. The chain couples TRBV6-5 to TRBJ1-1; TRBD1 aligns across 7 bases. The sequence came from a woman aged 45-59 years in good health and CMV-seronegative. CDR3 DNA sequence: TGTGCCAGCAGTTACGCCGACACAGGGGACACTGAAGCTTTCTTT. As protein: CASSYADTGDTEAFF.